This T cell receptor beta chain was captured in a study of T cell responses to AZD1222 COVID-19 vaccine. Study overall: Second-dose intervals of approximately 4 or approximately 12 weeks were pooled. General study findings and limits: In all cases, repertoires were sampled only after the peak T cell response. Baseline serology detected seropositivity in only 5 to 7 AZD1222 recipients. Close to half of all spike-specific TCRs reportedly target regions of the variants that are unmutated.

Notes on this clone: Its antigen is currently unknown.

The assay was immunoSEQ multiplex PCR, and TCRdb's table has in-frame clones only and misses some. Found here are 120,000 to 150,000 clones, around nine tenths of them singletons; the top ten hold just over 5.5%. Trimming cost V 4 bases and J 9 bases; bases outside gene matches: 11. This CDR3 is built from 14 residues. Germline V gene sequence: CDR1 SGDLS, CDR2 YYNGEE. The sequence was collected from an adult in good health. The rearrangement links TRBV9 to TRBJ2-7, with 9 bases matching TRBD2. Source: peripheral blood, taken on day 0 of AZD1222 vaccination. CDR3 residues: CASSRLADISGQYF. The CDR3 DNA follows: TGTGCCAGCAGCAGACTAGCGGACATCTCTGGGCAGTACTTC.